The 10 T cell receptor beta chains below come from one sample, sequenced in a study of long-term antiretroviral therapy in people with HIV. Survey level was the resolution at which the v3.0 immunoSEQ assay ran. Clones were sequenced by immunoSEQ multiplex PCR, and TCRdb holds only the in-frame ones, with some missing. Of tens of thousands of clones listed, over 75% are singletons. The sequences come from unsorted PBMCs, collected 0.6 years after starting antiretroviral therapy. The receptors come from a man between 18 and 29 years old with HIV.

This chain connects TRBV28 to TRBJ1-1; D unclear. V was trimmed by 0 bases and J by 4 bases, leaving 12 bases between them. This CDR3 is built from 15 residues. Germline lookup yields CDR1 MDHEN and CDR2 SYDVKM. Written as DNA, the CDR3 is TGTGCCAGCAGTTTATGGGGCAGTCCTCTCACTGAAGCTTTCTTT. As protein: CASSLWGSPLTEAFF.

The rearrangement joins TRBV6-1 to TRBJ2-1; D gene ambiguous. This CDR3 has 12 residues. CDR1 MNHNS and CDR2 SASEGT come from the germline V gene. V was shortened by 7 bases and J by 3 bases, with 7 bases between the two germline ends. The CDR3 DNA reads TGTGCCAGCATGATGCACTACAATGAGCAGTTCTTC. It yields the protein CASMMHYNEQFF.

This chain joins TRBV27 and TRBJ1-1; D remains ambiguous. This CDR3 has 14 amino acids. The germline V gene encodes CDR1 MNHEY and CDR2 SMNVEV (reference sequence). V was cut by 2 bases and J by 0 bases, with 7 bases left in between. CDR3: CASSLEGLNTEAFF. CDR3 sequence (DNA): TGTGCCAGCAGTTTAGAGGGCCTGAACACTGAAGCTTTCTTT.

The CDR3: CASGDRFSAEAFF. CDR3 nucleotide sequence: TGCGCCAGCGGGGACAGGTTCTCAGCTGAAGCTTTCTTT. V gene TRBV10-2 combines with J gene TRBJ1-1; TRBD1 aligns across 8 bases. The V gene end was trimmed by 8 bases and the J gene end by 6 bases; junction bases not matched to a gene: 8. The germline gives CDR1 WSHSY, CDR2 SAAADI. This CDR3 is built from 13 residues.

This clone was found once. The chain couples TRBV4-3 to TRBJ2-7, with 10 bases aligning to TRBD1. Germline CDR1 is LGHNA and CDR2 is YSLEER. V trimming: 2 bases; J trimming: 5 bases; junction bases outside the gene matches: 6. The CDR3 contains 15 residues. Here the CDR3 reads CASSQRTGGIDEQYF. The CDR3 DNA follows: TGCGCCAGCAGCCAACGGACAGGGGGAATCGACGAGCAGTACTTC.

Points on this clone: The sample contains more than one DNA sequence encoding this CDR3. For the CDR3, the DNA is TGTGCCAGCAGCGTAGGCAGCACAGATACGCAGTATTTT. This translates into CASSVGSTDTQYF. V usage is TRBV9 and J usage is TRBJ2-3, with unresolved D. The V gene lost 0 bases and the J gene lost 0 bases, with 2 bases spanning the gap. Germline V CDR1 and CDR2: SGDLS, YYNGEE. The CDR3 extends over 13 amino acids.

This clone was detected only once. The genes are TRBV9 and TRBJ2-3; D is undetermined. From germline, CDR1 is SGDLS and CDR2 YYNGEE. Trimming shortened V by 0 bases and J by 5 bases, and 4 bases separated the two germline ends. The CDR3 loop spans 12 amino acids. CDR3 sequence (DNA): TGTGCCAGCAGCGTAGGTCAAGATACGCAGTATTTT. Translated: CASSVGQDTQYF.

The V gene is TRBV29-1, the J gene TRBJ2-1; the match to TRBD2 covers 10 bases. J lost 9 bases, V lost 4 bases, and 6 bases had no gene match. CDR3 size: 13 residues. Germline V gene data show CDR1 as SQVTM and CDR2 as ANQGSEA. CDR3 nucleotides: TGCAGCGTTGTACTAGCGGGGAGGGGTGAGCAGTTCTTC. Residues: CSVVLAGRGEQFF.

The chain recombines TRBV7-9 with TRBJ2-3, with D possibly TRBD2 on 5 matching bases. The CDR3 totals 14 residues. Germline CDR1 and CDR2: SEHNR and FQNEAQ (reference sequence). Deletions cut 0 bases from V and 7 bases from J, with 11 bases between. For the CDR3, the DNA is TGTGCCAGCAGCTTAGCTGGAGGAGCTAATACGCAGTATTTT. Translated: CASSLAGGANTQYF.

The chain links TRBV28 to TRBJ2-1, with D perhaps TRBD2 (7 bases). This CDR3 is 14 amino acids long. Trimming removed 3 bases at V and 5 bases at J, with 11 bases between. The germline gives CDR1 MDHEN, CDR2 SYDVKM. The CDR3 bases are TGTGCCAGCAGTTTTCGGGGGGCAAACAATGAGCAGTTCTTC. Protein: CASSFRGANNEQFF.